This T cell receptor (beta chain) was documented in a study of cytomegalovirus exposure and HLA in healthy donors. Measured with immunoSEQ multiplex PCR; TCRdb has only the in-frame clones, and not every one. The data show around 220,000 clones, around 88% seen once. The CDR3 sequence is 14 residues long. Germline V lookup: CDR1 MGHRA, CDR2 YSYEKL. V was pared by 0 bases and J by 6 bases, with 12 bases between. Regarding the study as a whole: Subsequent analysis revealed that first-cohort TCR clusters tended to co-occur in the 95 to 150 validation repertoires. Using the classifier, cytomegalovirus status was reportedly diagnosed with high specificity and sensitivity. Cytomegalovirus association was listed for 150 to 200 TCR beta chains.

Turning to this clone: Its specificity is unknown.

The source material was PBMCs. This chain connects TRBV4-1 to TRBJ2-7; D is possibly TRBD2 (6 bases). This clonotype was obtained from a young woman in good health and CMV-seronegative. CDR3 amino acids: CASSQDRQGGEQYF. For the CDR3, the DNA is TGCGCCAGCAGCCAAGATAGGCAGGGAGGCGAGCAGTACTTC.